This T cell receptor beta chain emerged from a study of blood T cell repertoires in COVID-19. Looking at the study overall: Sources were T cells, B-cell-depleted T cells, or PBMCs; the material itself was cDNA or gDNA.

The germline V gene encodes CDR1 SGHVS and CDR2 FQNEAQ. V gave up 5 bases and J gave up 4 bases; unmatched junction bases: 6. This CDR3 has 17 amino acids. The protocol was immunoSEQ multiplex PCR, while the TCRdb copy is restricted to in-frame clones and leaves out a portion. The top ten clones hold 15% to 20% of a sample with around 130,000 clones, 75% to 90% of them seen once. The TCR comes from a woman aged 50 to 60 who had recovered from COVID-19. J is TRBJ2-3 and V is TRBV7-8; TRBD2 matches at 16 bases. The sample consisted of peripheral blood. The chain's CDR3 is CASSPGLAGGRADTQYF. The CDR3 DNA is TGTGCCAGCAGCCCGGGACTAGCGGGGGGGCGCGCAGATACGCAGTATTTT.